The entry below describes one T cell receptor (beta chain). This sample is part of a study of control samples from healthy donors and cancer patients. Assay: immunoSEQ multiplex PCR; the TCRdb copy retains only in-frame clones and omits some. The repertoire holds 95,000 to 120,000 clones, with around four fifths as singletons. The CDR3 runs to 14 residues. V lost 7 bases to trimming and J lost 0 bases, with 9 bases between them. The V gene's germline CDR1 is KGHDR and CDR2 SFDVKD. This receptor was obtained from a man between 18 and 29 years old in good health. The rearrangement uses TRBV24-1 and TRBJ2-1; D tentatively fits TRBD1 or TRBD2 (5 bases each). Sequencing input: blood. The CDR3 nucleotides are TGTGCCACCAGGGGGGATAGCTCCTACAATGAGCAGTTCTTC. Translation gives CATRGDSSYNEQFF.